The rows below give T cell receptor beta chains drawn from one sample of a study of blood T cell repertoires in COVID-19. Clones were read by immunoSEQ multiplex PCR, and TCRdb kept only the in-frame ones, dropping some. The repertoire consists of approximately 170,000 clones, with more than 60% occurring once and the leading ten covering 9.5% to 15%. The sample consisted of peripheral blood. The receptors were gathered from a woman in her 50s with acute or convalescent COVID-19. CDR3s include the opening cysteine and the closing phenylalanine or tryptophan. The D gene is left open where the match is weak. Size values are once, few and many counts, or a class for expanded clones, and some rows have none.

TRBJ1-1,-,TRBV5-1,-,CASSSRPLNTEAFF,TGCGCCAGCAGCTCTAGACCCTTGAACACTGAAGCTTTCTTT
TRBJ2-7,-,TRBV7-2,-,CASSLKEGGASYEQYF,TGTGCCAGCAGCTTAAAGGAGGGCGGAGCCTCCTACGAGCAGTACTTC
TRBJ1-2,-,TRBV28,-,CASSFAYNYGYTF,TGTGCCAGCAGTTTCGCCTATAACTATGGCTACACCTTC
TRBJ1-2,-,TRBV27,few,CASSFFPVRPDGYYGYTF,TGTGCCAGCAGTTTTTTTCCGGTGAGGCCAGATGGCTACTATGGCTACACCTTC
TRBJ2-7,-,TRBV29-1,-,CSVVVFGQHSSYEQYF,TGCAGCGTTGTCGTTTTTGGGCAGCACAGCTCCTACGAGCAGTACTTC
TRBJ1-2,TRBD1,TRBV19,-,CASRTRQGYGYTF,TGTGCCAGTAGGACCCGACAGGGCTATGGCTACACCTTC
TRBJ1-5,-,TRBV6-6,many,CASTLSNQPQHF,TGTGCCAGCACCCTAAGCAATCAGCCCCAGCATTTT
TRBJ2-4,-,TRBV30,few,CAWSVWGLGNIQYF,TGTGCCTGGAGTGTTTGGGGGCTGGGGAACATTCAGTACTTC
TRBJ2-2,-,TRBV19,-,CASSPQGRNTGELFF,TGTGCCAGTAGCCCACAGGGACGGAACACCGGGGAGCTGTTTTTT
TRBJ1-1,-,TRBV18,-,CASSPPPRGTEAFF,TGTGCCAGCTCACCTCCCCCCAGGGGCACTGAAGCTTTCTTT
TRBJ2-1,TRBD1,TRBV4-3,-,CASSQADRVSRNEQFF,TGCGCCAGCAGCCAGGCTGACAGGGTTAGTCGCAATGAGCAGTTCTTC
TRBJ2-1,TRBD2,TRBV27,-,CASSGLAGSPGYNEQFF,TGTGCCAGCAGTGGGCTAGCGGGTTCTCCGGGGTACAATGAGCAGTTCTTC
TRBJ2-1,-,TRBV19,-,CASHVAGSYNEQFF,TGTGCCAGTCACGTGGCGGGGTCGTACAATGAGCAGTTCTTC
TRBJ1-1,TRBD1,TRBV5-1,-,CASSYATGGYIMNTEAFF,TGCGCCAGCAGCTACGCGACAGGGGGTTATATCATGAACACTGAAGCTTTCTTT
TRBJ2-2,TRBD1,TRBV5-6,few,CASSFRDRETGELFF,TGTGCCAGCAGCTTTCGGGACAGGGAAACCGGGGAGCTGTTTTTT
TRBJ2-1,-,TRBV7-2,-,CASSLTVTGNEQFF,TGTGCCAGCAGCTTGACAGTTACTGGCAATGAGCAGTTCTTC